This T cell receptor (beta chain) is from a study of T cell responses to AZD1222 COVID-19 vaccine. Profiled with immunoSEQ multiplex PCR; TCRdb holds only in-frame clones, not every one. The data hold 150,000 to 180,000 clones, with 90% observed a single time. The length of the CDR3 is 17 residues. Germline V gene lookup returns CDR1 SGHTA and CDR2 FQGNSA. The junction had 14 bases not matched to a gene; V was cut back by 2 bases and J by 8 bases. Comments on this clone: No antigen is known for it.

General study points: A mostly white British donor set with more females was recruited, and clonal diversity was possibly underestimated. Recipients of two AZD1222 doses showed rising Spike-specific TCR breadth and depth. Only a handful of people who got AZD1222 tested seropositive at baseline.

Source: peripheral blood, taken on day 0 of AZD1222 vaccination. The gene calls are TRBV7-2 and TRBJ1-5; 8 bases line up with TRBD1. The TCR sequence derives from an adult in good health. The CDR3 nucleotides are TGTGCCAGCAGCTTAATGGGGACAGGATTCGGTGCGAAGCCCCAGCATTTT. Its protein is CASSLMGTGFGAKPQHF.